A selection of T cell receptor beta chains follows, all from one sample in a study of T cell responses to AZD1222 COVID-19 vaccine. Data came from immunoSEQ multiplex PCR; TCRdb stores just in-frame clones and leaves some out. This repertoire shows 100,000 to 150,000 clones, less than 90% found once; its top ten account for more than 3.5%. The sequenced sample was peripheral blood, obtained on day 0 of AZD1222 vaccination. The receptors shown here come from an adult in good health. Each CDR3 is given with its conserved first and last residue. Each record gives: clone size, J gene, D gene, V gene, CDR3 DNA, CDR3 protein. D genes are given only for firm matches. The size of a clone is reported for some rows only, either as once, few or many, or as a class for expanded clones.

-,TRBJ2-3,-,TRBV5-6,TGTGCCAGTTCCGACCCGGGGGCGCGAACAGATACGCAGTATTTT,CASSDPGARTDTQYF
-,TRBJ1-2,-,TRBV9,TGTGCCAGCAGTCGTATCCAGGGCTACACCTTC,CASSRIQGYTF
-,TRBJ1-2,TRBD1,TRBV5-1,TGCGCCAGCAGCTTGGGGACAGGGAACTATGGCTACACCTTC,CASSLGTGNYGYTF
-,TRBJ1-6,TRBD1,TRBV6-6,TGTGCCAGCAGTTACTCGATAGGGGGCGACCTCCACTTT,CASSYSIGGDLHF
-,TRBJ2-7,TRBD1,TRBV9,TGTGCCAGCAGCGAGTCGGGACAGGGCCTCGAGCAGTACTTC,CASSESGQGLEQYF
-,TRBJ1-5,TRBD1,TRBV19,TGTGCCAGTAACCCGACAGGGAGCGGCAATCAGCCCCAGCATTTT,CASNPTGSGNQPQHF
-,TRBJ2-3,TRBD2,TRBV7-7,TGTGCTAGCAGCCAGGGACTAGACCCCACAGATACGCAGTATTTT,CASSQGLDPTDTQYF
-,TRBJ2-2,-,TRBV7-9,TGTGCCAGCAGCTCTCCTGGCGGGGGCACCAGGGGGGAGCTGTTTTTT,CASSSPGGGTRGELFF
-,TRBJ1-1,-,TRBV19,TGTGCCAGTAGGGAGGACGGTGGTATCACTGAAGCTTTCTTT,CASREDGGITEAFF
-,TRBJ1-3,-,TRBV7-2,TGTGCCAGCAGCCCACAGGGCTCTGGAAACACCATATATTTT,CASSPQGSGNTIYF
-,TRBJ1-5,-,TRBV19,TGTGCCAGTAGTACCCCCGGGGGTTCGGATCAGCCCCAGCATTTT,CASSTPGGSDQPQHF
-,TRBJ1-4,-,TRBV5-1,TGCGCCAGCAGCTTACAGGGAGGAACTAATGAAAAACTGTTTTTT,CASSLQGGTNEKLFF
-,TRBJ1-2,-,TRBV12-3/TRBV12-4,TGTGCCAGCAGTTTCGAACCCTATCTTGGCTACACCTTC,CASSFEPYLGYTF
-,TRBJ1-6,-,TRBV7-9,TGTGCCAGCAGCGCCGGGACCGGCTATAATTCACCCCTCCACTTT,CASSAGTGYNSPLHF
-,TRBJ2-1,TRBD2,TRBV4-2,TGTGCCAGCAGCCAAGAAGGGACTAGCGCTGTGAATGAGCAGTTCTTC,CASSQEGTSAVNEQFF
-,TRBJ1-2,TRBD1,TRBV14,TGTGCCAGCAGCCAAGATGAGGGGGCTGCCGCGGGGTATGGCTACACCTTC,CASSQDEGAAAGYGYTF
-,TRBJ2-3,-,TRBV12-3/TRBV12-4,TGTGCCAGCAGTTTAGACCCCACAGATACGCAGTATTTT,CASSLDPTDTQYF
once,TRBJ2-7,TRBD1,TRBV5-1,TGCGCCAGCAGCTTGGTATGGACAGGGGACGACGAGCAGTACTTC,CASSLVWTGDDEQYF
once,TRBJ2-7,-,TRBV3-1/TRBV3-2,TGTGCCAGCAGCCGACGACCTCTCGTCCACGAGCAGTACTTC,CASSRRPLVHEQYF
-,TRBJ1-1,TRBD1,TRBV5-8,TGTGCCAGCAGGCGACAGGGGGCCGCTGAAGCTTTCTTT,CASRRQGAAEAFF
-,TRBJ2-7,-,TRBV5-4,TGTGCCAGCAGCTTGGTGGGTGGATCCAACTACGAGCAGTACTTC,CASSLVGGSNYEQYF
-,TRBJ1-6,-,TRBV4-3,TGCGCCAGCAGCGGGGGTGGGGGTTGGGGCCTGAATTCACCCCTCCACTTT,CASSGGGGWGLNSPLHF
-,TRBJ2-7,TRBD1,TRBV10-3,TGTGCCACCTTTCCGGGACAGGTATCCTACGAGCAGTACTTC,CATFPGQVSYEQYF
-,TRBJ2-1,TRBD2,TRBV7-9,TGTGCCAGCAGCCCAAGCGGACTAGCGGGAGGGGCGCAGTTCTTC,CASSPSGLAGGAQFF
-,TRBJ1-6,-,TRBV2,TGTGCCAGCAGTGAAGGCCGGACCCCTAGGAATTCACCCCTCCACTTT,CASSEGRTPRNSPLHF
-,TRBJ1-2,-,TRBV29-1,TGCAGCGTTGGGCAGGGGCAGGGATTTTATGGCTACACCTTC,CSVGQGQGFYGYTF
-,TRBJ2-3,TRBD2,TRBV6-2/TRBV6-3,TGTGCCAGCAGTTATTGGGGACTAGCGGGGGGGCCTCAAGATACGCAGTATTTT,CASSYWGLAGGPQDTQYF
-,TRBJ1-2,-,TRBV28,TGTGCCAGCAGTTTGCGACTGCGCCATCCGTATGGCTACACCTTC,CASSLRLRHPYGYTF
-,TRBJ2-5,-,TRBV19,TGTGCCAGTAGTATACGCCGGGAGACCCAGTACTTC,CASSIRRETQYF
-,TRBJ1-1,-,TRBV27,TGTGCCAGCAGGGACTTAGCTTTCTTT,CASRDLAFF
-,TRBJ1-2,TRBD1,TRBV3-1/TRBV3-2,TGTGCCAGCAGCCCATCTGGACAGGGCGGAGGCTACACCTTC,CASSPSGQGGGYTF
-,TRBJ2-3,-,TRBV11-3,TGTGCCAGCAGTCCGGGCATTGGAGATACGCAGTATTTT,CASSPGIGDTQYF
-,TRBJ1-1,-,TRBV29-1,TGCAGCGTCATTAGGGGAACTGAAGCTTTCTTT,CSVIRGTEAFF
-,TRBJ1-2,TRBD1,TRBV7-2,TGTGCCAGCAGCTCGTTACAGGGGCACTATGGCTACACCTTC,CASSSLQGHYGYTF
-,TRBJ2-3,-,TRBV11-2,TGTGCCAGCAGCTTAGCCCAGGGGAGAACAGATACGCAGTATTTT,CASSLAQGRTDTQYF
-,TRBJ2-5,TRBD1,TRBV19,TGTGCCAGTAGTGCCGGACAGGCCAGGGAGACCCAGTACTTC,CASSAGQARETQYF
-,TRBJ2-5,TRBD1,TRBV3-1/TRBV3-2,TGTGCCAGCAGCCACCGACAGGGAAAAGAGACCCAGTACTTC,CASSHRQGKETQYF
-,TRBJ2-5,TRBD2,TRBV2,TGTGCCAGCAGTGAACTAGCGGGGGGGAGCCAGTACTTC,CASSELAGGSQYF
-,TRBJ2-5,-,TRBV2,TGTGCCAGCAGAGTCCGGACAGCCCAAGAGACCCAGTACTTC,CASRVRTAQETQYF
-,TRBJ2-2,-,TRBV6-2/TRBV6-3,TGTGCCAGCAGTTACGATGGGAACACCGGGGAGCTGTTTTTT,CASSYDGNTGELFF
once,TRBJ2-7,TRBD1,TRBV10-2,TGCGCCAGCAGTCAAGACAGGGCGGGCGAGCAGTACTTC,CASSQDRAGEQYF
-,TRBJ2-7,TRBD2,TRBV6-5,TGTGCCAGCAGACCAGCGGGGGGCCTGTACGAGCAGTACTTC,CASRPAGGLYEQYF
many,TRBJ2-1,-,TRBV5-6,TGTGCCAGCAGCCCCCCGAGCGGAGGGCCTAGTGAGCAGTTCTTC,CASSPPSGGPSEQFF
-,TRBJ1-2,-,TRBV5-8,TGTGCCAGCAGCTTATCGGGGGGTGGCGGCTACACCTTC,CASSLSGGGGYTF
-,TRBJ2-7,-,TRBV10-1,TGCGCCAGCGTCCCGGGCCCCTTC,CASVPGPF